These 31 T cell receptor beta chains were sequenced from one sample in a study of T-cell reconstitution after alpha-beta-depleted transplantation in children. The TCRbeta library was prepared with unique molecular identifiers. Via MiXCR, TCRdb re-called the PCR reads, giving one row per CDR3 protein. Counted here are around 8,600 distinct CDR3 sequences, approximately 16% occurring once; the ten biggest clones make up more than 70%. The sample here was PBMCs, mostly from graft donor cells, taken 60 days after TCRalphabeta/CD19-depleted stem cell transplant. The receptors were gathered from a girl under three years old who had a stem cell transplant for combined immunodeficiency, so the T cells may come from the graft donor.

V usage is TRBV7-2 and J usage is TRBJ2-5; D remains unclear. Germline lookup yields CDR1 SGHTA and CDR2 FQGNSA. V was clipped by 5 bases and J by 0 bases, with 10 bases between them. This CDR3 contains 14 residues. The CDR3 reads CASSTGSNQETQYF. DNA for the CDR3: TGTGCCAGCAGCACCGGGTCCAACCAAGAGACCCAGTACTTC.

This clonotype was observed at least ten times. V is TRBV12-3 or TRBV12-4 and J is TRBJ2-1; D remains ambiguous. V gave up 1 base and J gave up 3 bases, with 7 bases separating them. CDR3 length: 14 amino acids. The CDR3 DNA reads TGTGCCAGCAGTTTAGAGGCTGTCTACAATGAGCAGTTCTTC. It is translated as CASSLEAVYNEQFF.

By its share, this clonotype is medium-sized. The chain employs TRBV29-1 and TRBJ1-4; D not certain. V dropped 0 bases and J dropped 0 bases, with 5 bases sitting between them. Germline V gene data show CDR1 as SQVTM and CDR2 as ANQGSEA. The CDR3 loop spans 14 amino acids. Here the CDR3 reads CSVEEDATNEKLFF. CDR3 DNA: TGCAGCGTTGAAGAGGACGCAACTAATGAAAAACTGTTTTTT.

The V and J genes are TRBV7-2 and TRBJ2-3; D is possibly TRBD1 (6 bases). Germline V lookup: CDR1 SGHTA, CDR2 FQGNSA. Between the trimmed V and J ends, which lost 3 bases and 1 base, there was a span of 20 bases. This CDR3 comprises 18 residues. CDR3 region: CASSFLGAHIRRTDTQYF. The CDR3 nucleotides are TGTGCCAGCAGCTTTCTGGGGGCGCATATTAGACGCACAGATACGCAGTATTTT. The variable domain in full, completed from reference TRBV7-2 and TRBJ2-3, reads GAGVSQSPSNKVTEKGKDVELRCDPISGHTALYWYRQSLGQGLEFLIYFQGNSAPDKSGLPSDRFSAERTGGSVSTLTIQRTQQEDSAVYLCASSFLGAHIRRTDTQYFGPGTRLTVL.

The V call is TRBV4-2, the J call TRBJ1-1; no firm D call. CDR1 and CDR2 (germline): LGHNA, YNFKEQ. Trimming left V 1 base short and J 10 bases short, with 16 bases between. The CDR3 totals 14 residues. In DNA, the CDR3 is TGTGCCAGCAGCCAAGTAGGGCTCGGGAGTGGAGCTTTCTTT. Encoded protein: CASSQVGLGSGAFF.

The sample holds a few counts of this clonotype. This chain links TRBV7-9 with TRBJ2-3, with TRBD1 as a possible D gene (5 bases). CDR3 length: 12 amino acids. The germline V gene encodes CDR1 SEHNR and CDR2 FQNEAQ (reference sequence). Trimming shortened V by 5 bases and J by 4 bases, and 7 bases separated the two germline ends. DNA of the CDR3: TGTGCCAGCAGCCCCAGGGCAGATACGCAGTATTTT. Amino acids: CASSPRADTQYF.

This clonotype has ten or more counts. The rearrangement links TRBV6-6 to TRBJ2-3; 10 bases fit TRBD2. There are 16 residues in the CDR3. CDR1 is MNHNY, CDR2 SVGAGI, per germline (reference sequence). V shed 5 bases and J 5 bases; nucleotides not matched to a gene: 10. CDR3 amino acids: CASSQSLAGFKDTQYF. DNA of the CDR3: TGTGCCAGCAGTCAATCACTAGCGGGGTTTAAAGATACGCAGTATTTT.

This clonotype was counted ten times or more. The chain combines TRBV20-1 with TRBJ2-7; D is perhaps TRBD1 (5 bases). The CDR3 has 12 residues. Germline V gives CDR1 DFQATT, CDR2 SNEGSKA (reference sequence). V gave up 2 bases and J gave up 3 bases, with 8 bases separating them. CDR3 region: CSARPDSYEQYF. CDR3 sequence (DNA): TGCAGTGCTAGACCCGACAGCTACGAGCAGTACTTC.

Points on this clonotype: At one boundary the junction diverges from the germline segment, which might be a read error. CDR3 amino acids: CSAAQGDSYNSPLQF. CDR3 coding DNA: TGCAGTGCTGCTCAGGGGGACTCCTATAATTCACCCCTCCAGTTT. The rearrangement uses TRBV20-1 and TRBJ1-6; 7 nucleotides match TRBD1. Germline CDR1 is DFQATT and CDR2 is SNEGSKA (reference sequence). The CDR3 extends over 15 amino acids.

The chain uses TRBV7-2 and TRBJ1-1, with a weak D call TRBD1 (5 bases). Germline V lookup: CDR1 SGHTA, CDR2 FQGNSA. Deletions cut 4 bases from V and 2 bases from J, with 11 bases between. The CDR3 extends over 14 amino acids. The CDR3 coding sequence is TGTGCCAGCAGCTCGGGACGGAAAAACACTGAAGCTTTCTTT. Its translation is CASSSGRKNTEAFF.

This clonotype was counted at least ten times. CDR3: CASSLRRGYTF. The CDR3 nucleotides are TGTGCCAGCAGCTTAAGGCGGGGCTACACCTTC. The rearrangement links TRBV7-2 to TRBJ1-2; D is unresolved. The CDR3 has 11 residues. Germline values: CDR1 SGHTA, CDR2 FQGNSA. V was pared by 2 bases and J by 8 bases, with 6 bases between.

The chain combines TRBV6-2 or TRBV6-3 with TRBJ2-1; 8 bases are shared with TRBD1. V shed 0 bases, J shed 6 bases, and the junction held 10 bases outside the gene matches. Germline assignment: CDR1 MNHEY and CDR2 SVGEGT. The CDR3 contains 17 residues. The CDR3, as DNA: TGTGCCAGCAGTTACTCTCCGGACAGGGCAAGGGGCAATGAGCAGTTCTTC. Translating gives CASSYSPDRARGNEQFF.

The chain joins TRBV7-6 to TRBJ2-2, with 9 bases aligning to TRBD2. Germline lookup yields CDR1 SGHVS and CDR2 FNYEAQ. This CDR3 spans 18 amino acids. Losses at the gene ends were 5 bases for V and 5 bases for J; bases not matched to a gene: 15. As DNA, the CDR3 is TGTGCCAGCAGCCGAGCGGCTAGCGGGATCGAGTTGACCGGGGAGCTGTTTTTT. Residues: CASSRAASGIELTGELFF. Full variable domain (outside the CDR3, taken from reference TRBV7-6 and TRBJ2-2): GAGVSQSPRYKVTKRGQDVALRCDPISGHVSLYWYRQALGQGPEFLTYFNYEAQQDKSGLPNDRFSAERPEGSISTLTIQRTEQRDSAMYRCASSRAASGIELTGELFFGEGSRLTVL.

This chain joins TRBV7-9 and TRBJ2-7; possibly TRBD1 or TRBD2 for D (5 bases each). The CDR3 extends over 14 amino acids. V dropped 3 bases and J dropped 3 bases, with 12 bases sitting between them. Germline V gives CDR1 SEHNR, CDR2 FQNEAQ (reference sequence). The CDR3 DNA reads TGTGCCAGCAGCTTTGAATGGGGGTTCTACGAGCAGTACTTC. This encodes CASSFEWGFYEQYF.

The table lists this clonotype with many counts. DNA of the CDR3: TGCAGTGCTATCGGAGGGGGTCCGATGACCCAGTACTTC. Translation: CSAIGGGPMTQYF. The chain links TRBV20-1 to TRBJ2-5, with D perhaps being TRBD1 or TRBD2 (6 bases each). From germline, CDR1 is DFQATT and CDR2 SNEGSKA (reference sequence). Deletions cut 4 bases from V and 7 bases from J, with 16 bases between. This CDR3 has 13 residues.

This clonotype was seen ten or more times. The chain combines TRBV27 with TRBJ2-7; D is tentatively TRBD1 or TRBD2 (6 bases each). V lost 5 bases to trimming and J lost 3 bases, with 14 bases between them. This CDR3 region has 14 residues. Germline V gene data show CDR1 as MNHEY and CDR2 as SMNVEV (reference sequence). The CDR3 bases are TGTGCCAGCAGTACTGGAGGGGGAGTCTACGAGCAGTACTTC. This encodes CASSTGGGVYEQYF.

This clonotype turned up a few times. The rearrangement uses TRBV5-1 and TRBJ2-5; a possible D gene is TRBD1 (6 bases). This CDR3 has 15 residues. V gave up 0 bases and J gave up 3 bases, with 12 bases separating them. Germline values: CDR1 SGHRS, CDR2 YFSETQ. The DNA of the CDR3 is TGCGCCAGCAGCTTGGATGGGTGGACAGAAGAGACCCAGTACTTC. It translates to CASSLDGWTEETQYF. The complete variable domain, with remaining parts taken from reference TRBV5-1 and TRBJ2-5, reads KAGVTQTPRYLIKTRGQQVTLSCSPISGHRSVSWYQQTPGQGLQFLFEYFSETQRNKGNFPGRFSGRQFSNSRSEMNVSTLELGDSALYLCASSLDGWTEETQYFGPGTRLLVL.

This sequence joins TRBV28 and TRBJ2-2, with TRBD2 matching over 9 bases. V lost 6 bases and J lost 0; bases outside the gene matches: 5. Germline V gene data show CDR1 as MDHEN and CDR2 as SYDVKM. CDR3 length equals 16 residues. The CDR3 nucleotides read TGTGCCAGCAGGGGACTAGCCTTCGCGAACACCGGGGAGCTGTTTTTT. Its translation is CASRGLAFANTGELFF. Filled out from reference TRBV28 and TRBJ2-2, the complete variable domain reads DVKVTQSSRYLVKRTGEKVFLECVQDMDHENMFWYRQDPGLGLRLIYFSYDVKMKEKGDIPEGYSVSREKKERFSLILESASTNQTSMYLCASRGLAFANTGELFFGEGSRLTVL.

V usage is TRBV20-1 and J usage is TRBJ1-3; 9 bases agree with TRBD1. Germline CDR1 reads DFQATT; CDR2 reads SNEGSKA (reference sequence). The CDR3 spans 14 residues. Trimming took 6 bases from V and 13 from J; bases not matched to a gene: 16. The CDR3 here is CSAREQGASAVIYF. DNA of the CDR3: TGCAGTGCCCGGGAACAGGGGGCCTCAGCGGTAATATATTTT.

At least ten counts were recorded for this clonotype. The chain is built from TRBV30 and TRBJ2-7; D ambiguous. The germline V and J ends were trimmed by 0 bases and 2 bases, with 8 bases remaining between them. The length of the CDR3 is 13 residues. Germline V CDR1 and CDR2: GTSNPN, SVGIG (reference sequence). This chain's CDR3 is CAWSVRRAYEQYF. The CDR3 region has the DNA TGTGCCTGGAGTGTACGACGGGCCTACGAGCAGTACTTC.

In its sample, this clonotype was seen a few times. The chain is built from TRBV25-1 and TRBJ2-7; TRBD1 agrees at 10 bases. Germline assignment: CDR1 MGHDK and CDR2 SYGVNS. Trimming at V came to 2 bases and at J to 2 bases, leaving 12 bases not matched to a gene. This CDR3 comprises 18 residues. The CDR3, as DNA: TGTGCCAGCAGTGAAACTTCGGCCGGGACAGGGGTTCCCTACGAGCAGTACTTC. Amino acid sequence: CASSETSAGTGVPYEQYF.

This clonotype was seen many times. The chain couples TRBV7-2 to TRBJ2-7, with D perhaps TRBD1 or TRBD2 (6 bases each). Germline-derived CDR1 and CDR2 are SGHTA and FQGNSA. CDR3 length: 11 residues. Trimming stripped 5 bases from V and 9 bases from J, with 11 bases between. The CDR3 reads CASSRSGAQYF. Written as DNA, the CDR3 is TGTGCCAGCAGCCGGTCGGGGGCGCAGTACTTC.

This clonotype came up many times. This chain uses TRBV6-5 with TRBJ1-3; no clear D gene. The V gene lost 7 bases and the J gene lost 2 bases, with 9 bases spanning the gap. Germline assignment: CDR1 MNHEY and CDR2 SVGAGI. CDR3 size: 13 residues. CDR3 nucleotide sequence: TGTGCCAGCACCTACAGTCCTGGAAACACCATATATTTT. It specifies CASTYSPGNTIYF.

This clonotype was observed many times. The genes are TRBV7-3 and TRBJ2-1; either TRBD1 or TRBD2 may fit D (5 bases each). Germline CDR1 and CDR2: SGHTA and FQGTGA. Trimming took 3 bases from V and 7 from J, leaving 10 bases between them. The CDR3 has 13 residues. CDR3 coding DNA: TGTGCCAGCAGCTTGGGACCCCCTAATGAGCAGTTCTTC. Its protein product is CASSLGPPNEQFF.

This clonotype has more than one count but fewer than ten. The chain carries TRBV5-1 and TRBJ1-6, with D unclear. There are 15 residues in the CDR3. Germline CDR1 and CDR2: SGHRS and YFSETQ. The V and J ends lost 4 bases and 6 bases respectively, with 14 bases between them. CDR3 bases: TGCGCCAGCAGCGAAGAGGCCCCTAGTAATTCACCCCTCCACTTT. Protein product: CASSEEAPSNSPLHF. Filled out from reference TRBV5-1 and TRBJ1-6, the complete variable domain reads KAGVTQTPRYLIKTRGQQVTLSCSPISGHRSVSWYQQTPGQGLQFLFEYFSETQRNKGNFPGRFSGRQFSNSRSEMNVSTLELGDSALYLCASSEEAPSNSPLHFGNGTRLTVT.

By its share, this clonotype is medium-sized. The chain joins TRBV7-9 to TRBJ2-7; D remains unclear. Trimming cost V 1 base and J 3 bases, with 7 bases left between them. Per germline, CDR1 SEHNR and CDR2 FQNEAQ (reference sequence). There are 13 residues in the CDR3. CDR3 region: CASSLGSNYEQYF. The CDR3 region has the DNA TGTGCCAGCAGCTTAGGGTCGAACTACGAGCAGTACTTC. The entire variable domain, with the rest obtained from reference TRBV7-9 and TRBJ2-7, is as follows: DTGVSQNPRHKITKRGQNVTFRCDPISEHNRLYWYRQTLGQGPEFLTYFQNEAQLEKSRLLSDRFSAERPKGSFSTLEIQRTEQGDSAMYLCASSLGSNYEQYFGPGTRLTVT.

The chain carries TRBV4-3 and TRBJ2-1, with 7 bases aligning to TRBD1. CDR1 and CDR2 from the germline V gene are LGHNA and YSLEER. This CDR3 is built from 23 residues. V dropped 0 bases and J dropped 1; count of bases not matched to a gene: 24. CDR3 in amino acids: CASSQESRVRGLVASSSYNEQFF. The CDR3 nucleotides are TGCGCCAGCAGCCAAGAATCGAGGGTCAGGGGGTTGGTAGCCTCATCTTCCTACAATGAGCAGTTCTTC.

The CDR3 region has the DNA TGTGCCAGCAGCCCACGAGCGGGAGCCAATGAGCAGTTCTTC. Protein: CASSPRAGANEQFF. The chain combines TRBV7-3 with TRBJ2-1; the match to TRBD2 covers 8 bases. Germline V gene data show CDR1 as SGHTA and CDR2 as FQGTGA. The CDR3 spans 14 residues. The V and J ends lost 5 bases and 6 bases, in that order; junction bases with no gene match: 6.

In its sample, this clonotype was seen a few times. The J gene is TRBJ2-7, the V gene TRBV9; 14 nucleotides match TRBD2. The CDR3 is made up of 14 amino acids. In germline, CDR1 is SGDLS, CDR2 YYNGEE. The V gene end was trimmed by 2 bases and the J gene end by 10 bases; junction bases not matched to a gene: 5. The CDR3 nucleotides are TGTGCCAGCAGCGTTGAGGGACTAGCGGGAGAACAGTACTTC. Its protein product is CASSVEGLAGEQYF.

This clonotype has only a few counts. This chain uses TRBV19 with TRBJ2-2, with D maybe TRBD1 (6 bases). The CDR3 totals 16 residues. Trimming removed 6 bases at V and 0 bases at J, with 14 bases between. Germline V gene sequence: CDR1 LNHDA, CDR2 SQIVND (reference sequence). The DNA for the CDR3 is TGTGCCAGTAGCAAACACAGGGTAGCGAACACCGGGGAGCTGTTTTTT. It yields the protein CASSKHRVANTGELFF.

The chain is built from TRBV28 and TRBJ2-1; 12 positions match TRBD2. This CDR3 has 15 residues. CDR1 and CDR2 from the germline V gene are MDHEN and SYDVKM. V shed 8 bases, J shed 13 bases, and the junction held 15 bases outside the gene matches. The CDR3 DNA reads as TGTGCCAGCGAAAAAGGGACTAGCGGGCCGGACGCCCAGTTCTTC. Translation: CASEKGTSGPDAQFF.